Listed below are T cell receptor beta chains from one sample, sequenced in a study of cytomegalovirus exposure and HLA in healthy donors. Clones were sequenced by immunoSEQ multiplex PCR, and TCRdb holds only the in-frame ones, with some missing. Among 150,000 to 200,000 clones listed, about two thirds were seen once. Sequenced sample: PBMCs. Every receptor here comes from a man in his thirties or forties in good health and CMV-seropositive. CDR3s include the opening cysteine and the closing phenylalanine or tryptophan. A D gene is named only where the DNA matches it firmly. Not every row has a clone size; where given, it reads once, few, many or a size class.

clone_size,j_call,v_call,d_call,cdr3_nt,cdr3_aa
NA,TRBJ2-1,TRBV10-3,NA,TGTGCCATGGGCGGGGACAGAACCTACAATGAGCAGTTCTTC,CAMGGDRTYNEQFF
NA,TRBJ2-1,TRBV29-1,NA,TGCAGCGTGTCGGGTTTCCTTCCCTACAATGAGCAGTTCTTC,CSVSGFLPYNEQFF
NA,TRBJ2-3,TRBV5-1,TRBD1,TGCGCCAGCAGCCCGAGACAGGGTTCCCGCACAGATACGCAGTATTTT,CASSPRQGSRTDTQYF
NA,TRBJ2-5,TRBV9,TRBD2,TGTGCCAGCAGCGGGACTAGCGGGAGCCAAGAGACCCAGTACTTC,CASSGTSGSQETQYF
once,TRBJ1-5,TRBV21-1,NA,TGTGCCAGCAGCAAGGAGAGTTGGCCCCAGCATTTT,CASSKESWPQHF
NA,TRBJ2-2,TRBV9,NA,TGTGCCAGCAGCGTTTCCTCGACCGGGGAGCTGTTTTTT,CASSVSSTGELFF
NA,TRBJ2-7,TRBV25-1,TRBD2,TGTGCCAGCAGAGATTCTAGCGGATCCTACGAGCAGTACTTC,CASRDSSGSYEQYF
NA,TRBJ1-1,TRBV28,NA,TGTGCCAGCAGGACCGACAGGATGCTCGGCACTGAAGCTTTCTTT,CASRTDRMLGTEAFF
NA,TRBJ2-7,TRBV10-3,NA,TGTGCCATCAGTGAACTAGCAAACTACGAGCAGTACTTC,CAISELANYEQYF
NA,TRBJ1-5,TRBV9,NA,TGTGCCAGCAGCGAAAGTGGCAGCAATCAGCCCCAGCATTTT,CASSESGSNQPQHF
NA,TRBJ2-5,TRBV6-6,TRBD1,TGTGCCAGCAGTTATTCGACAGGGGAAGAGACCCAGTACTTC,CASSYSTGEETQYF
NA,TRBJ2-2,TRBV9,TRBD2,TGTGCCAGCAGCGTAGCCTATCCGGGAGGGCCCGGCGGGGAGCTGTTTTTT,CASSVAYPGGPGGELFF
NA,TRBJ2-1,TRBV10-2,NA,TGCGCCAGCAGTGATACGGGACTCGTTAATAATGAGCAGTTCTTC,CASSDTGLVNNEQFF
NA,TRBJ2-3,TRBV11-2,TRBD2,TGTGCCAGCCGAGGGAGCGGGAGGGACACAGATACGCAGTATTTT,CASRGSGRDTDTQYF
once,TRBJ1-1,TRBV28,NA,TGTGCCAGCAGAAGACGGGAGGCGAACACTGAAGCTTTCTTT,CASRRREANTEAFF
NA,TRBJ2-7,TRBV11-3,TRBD2,TGTGCCAGCAGCTTAACTAAAGCCGGGACTAGCGGGAGAGGCGAGCAGTACTTC,CASSLTKAGTSGRGEQYF
once,TRBJ1-5,TRBV19,NA,TGTGCCAGTAGTATAGATCTTTTCACTAACTATCAGCCCCAGCATTTT,CASSIDLFTNYQPQHF
NA,TRBJ2-1,TRBV10-3,TRBD2,TGTGCCATCAATTCCGGGGGGGTAAGCTCCTACAATGAGCAGTTCTTC,CAINSGGVSSYNEQFF
few,TRBJ2-1,TRBV5-1,TRBD2,TGCGCCAGCAGCTTGGCCCCGGGAGGGGTGAATGAGCAGTTCTTC,CASSLAPGGVNEQFF
NA,TRBJ2-2,TRBV7-2,TRBD1,TGTGCCAGCAGCTTACTGACAGGGGTCACCGGGGAGCTGTTTTTT,CASSLLTGVTGELFF
NA,TRBJ1-2,TRBV28,TRBD1,TGTGCCAGCTCCTGGACAGGGGCGCCTAACTATGGCTACACCTTC,CASSWTGAPNYGYTF
once,TRBJ2-2,TRBV27,NA,TGTGCCAGCAGTTTAAGAGGGACGAACACCGGGGAGCTGTTTTTT,CASSLRGTNTGELFF
NA,TRBJ1-2,TRBV10-3,TRBD1,TGTGCCATCAGTGGCGGGTTGGACAGGGGGGATGGCTACACCTTC,CAISGGLDRGDGYTF
NA,TRBJ2-5,TRBV7-2,NA,TGTGCCAGCAGCTCCTCGACAGGATATGAGCAGTACTTC,CASSSSTGYEQYF
NA,TRBJ1-1,TRBV6-1,TRBD1,TGTGCCAGCAGAGCGAGGACAGGAGATTCCTCTGAAGCTTTCTTT,CASRARTGDSSEAFF
NA,TRBJ1-5,TRBV7-9,TRBD1,TGTTCCAGCAGCTCAACTAAAGACAGGGAGAAGGGTCAGCCCCAGCATTTT,CSSSSTKDREKGQPQHF
NA,TRBJ2-7,TRBV28,TRBD2,TGTGCCAGCAGTCAAACTGGTGGGACTAGGTCCCACGAGCAGTACTTC,CASSQTGGTRSHEQYF
NA,TRBJ1-2,TRBV6-1,TRBD1,TGTGCCAGCAGACAAGGACAGGGAGGCCGTGATGGCTACACCTTC,CASRQGQGGRDGYTF
few,TRBJ2-1,TRBV28,TRBD1,TGTGCCAGCAGCCCTCCGGGACAGGGATTCTACAATGAGCAGTTCTTC,CASSPPGQGFYNEQFF
NA,TRBJ2-4,TRBV13,TRBD1,TGTGCCAGCACTGTGGACAGGGCGAGCATTCAGTACTTC,CASTVDRASIQYF
NA,TRBJ2-1,TRBV27,NA,TGTGCCAGCACTCTGCGGGGACAGAACCCCTACAATGAGCAGTTCTTC,CASTLRGQNPYNEQFF
NA,TRBJ2-3,TRBV5-8,NA,TGTGCCAGCAGCTTGTACCAGGGGTCAGATACGCAGTATTTT,CASSLYQGSDTQYF
NA,TRBJ1-1,TRBV5-1,NA,TGCGCCAGCAGCTTGGACCCGAGCGGGGGCGGGACTGAAGCTTTCTTT,CASSLDPSGGGTEAFF
NA,TRBJ1-5,TRBV5-1,TRBD1,TGCGCCAGCAGCCCGGGACAGCCCAATCAGCCCCAGCATTTT,CASSPGQPNQPQHF
NA,TRBJ1-3,TRBV5-1,TRBD1,TGCGCCAGCAGCCCCGGGACAGGGGTCACGGGAGTGTTGAACACCATATATTTT,CASSPGTGVTGVLNTIYF
NA,TRBJ2-1,TRBV11-3,TRBD1,TGTGCCAGCAGCTCAGACACGACAGGGTTTATGGTAGATGAGCAGTTCTTC,CASSSDTTGFMVDEQFF
once,TRBJ2-1,TRBV7-2,TRBD2,TGTGCCAGCAGCTTAGCGTTAGCGGGTAATGAGCAGTTCTTC,CASSLALAGNEQFF
NA,TRBJ2-7,TRBV15,TRBD2,TGTGCCACCAGCAGTCCAGCGGGATATTATTACGAGCAGTACTTC,CATSSPAGYYYEQYF
NA,TRBJ2-7,TRBV29-1,NA,TGCAGCGTTGAAGCATCCAGCGCCAACTACGAGCAGTACTTC,CSVEASSANYEQYF
NA,TRBJ1-4,TRBV10-1,TRBD1,TGCGCCAGCAGTTCCGGGACAGGGGCCGGGAATGAAAAACTGTTTTTT,CASSSGTGAGNEKLFF
few,TRBJ2-5,TRBV7-3,NA,TGTGCCAGCAGCTTATACGGCGGAATCCAAGAGACCCAGTACTTC,CASSLYGGIQETQYF
few,TRBJ2-7,TRBV19,TRBD1,TGTGCCAGTAGTTCCGGGACAGGGGGTTTATACGAGCAGTACTTC,CASSSGTGGLYEQYF
NA,TRBJ2-3,TRBV19,TRBD2,TGTGCCAGTAGTTCGATCCGCGGACTAGCAAGGGATACGCAGTATTTT,CASSSIRGLARDTQYF